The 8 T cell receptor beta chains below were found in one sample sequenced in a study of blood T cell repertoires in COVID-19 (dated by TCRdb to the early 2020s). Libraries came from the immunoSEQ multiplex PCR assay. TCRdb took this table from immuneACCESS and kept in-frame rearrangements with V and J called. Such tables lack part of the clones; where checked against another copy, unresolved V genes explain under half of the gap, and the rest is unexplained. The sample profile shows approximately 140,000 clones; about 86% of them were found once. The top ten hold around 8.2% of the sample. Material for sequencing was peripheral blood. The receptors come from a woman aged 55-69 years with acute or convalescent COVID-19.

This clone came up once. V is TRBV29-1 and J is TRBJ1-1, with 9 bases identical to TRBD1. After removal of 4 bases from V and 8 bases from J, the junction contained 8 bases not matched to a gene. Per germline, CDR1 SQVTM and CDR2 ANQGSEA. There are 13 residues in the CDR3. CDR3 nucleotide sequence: TGCAGCGTTGGAGGTGACAGGGGGACCGAAGCTTTCTTT. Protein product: CSVGGDRGTEAFF.

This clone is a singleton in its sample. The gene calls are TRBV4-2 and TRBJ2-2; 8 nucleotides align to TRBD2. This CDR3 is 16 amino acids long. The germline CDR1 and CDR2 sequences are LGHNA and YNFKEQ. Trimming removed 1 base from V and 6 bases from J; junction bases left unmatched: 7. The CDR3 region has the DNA TGTGCCAGCAGCCAAGCGGGGACTAGGGGCCCCGGGGAGCTGTTTTTT. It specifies CASSQAGTRGPGELFF.

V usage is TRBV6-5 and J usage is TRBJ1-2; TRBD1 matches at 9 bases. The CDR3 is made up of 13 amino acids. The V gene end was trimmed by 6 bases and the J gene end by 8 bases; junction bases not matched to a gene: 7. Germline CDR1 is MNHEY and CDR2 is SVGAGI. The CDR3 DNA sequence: TGTGCCAGCAGACCTAGGGACAGGGTCGGCTACACCTTC. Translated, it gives CASRPRDRVGYTF.

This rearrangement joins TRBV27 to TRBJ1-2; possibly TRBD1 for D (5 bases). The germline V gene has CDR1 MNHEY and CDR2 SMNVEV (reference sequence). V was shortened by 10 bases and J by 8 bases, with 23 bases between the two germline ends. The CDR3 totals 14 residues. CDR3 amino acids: CATADGGGIHGYTF. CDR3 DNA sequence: TGTGCCACCGCCGACGGGGGTGGGATACACGGCTACACCTTC.

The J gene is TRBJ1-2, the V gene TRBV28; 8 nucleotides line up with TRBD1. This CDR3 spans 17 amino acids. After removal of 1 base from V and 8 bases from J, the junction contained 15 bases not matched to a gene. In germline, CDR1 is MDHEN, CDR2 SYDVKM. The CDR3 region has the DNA TGTGCCAGCAGTTTATTTCTCACACGTCGGACAGGGAGCGGCTACACCTTC. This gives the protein CASSLFLTRRTGSGYTF.

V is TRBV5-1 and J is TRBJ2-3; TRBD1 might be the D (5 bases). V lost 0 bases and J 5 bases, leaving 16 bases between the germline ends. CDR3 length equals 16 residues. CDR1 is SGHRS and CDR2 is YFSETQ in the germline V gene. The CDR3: CASSLEGQVRGDTQYF. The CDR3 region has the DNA TGCGCCAGCAGCTTGGAGGGGCAGGTTCGAGGAGATACGCAGTATTTT.

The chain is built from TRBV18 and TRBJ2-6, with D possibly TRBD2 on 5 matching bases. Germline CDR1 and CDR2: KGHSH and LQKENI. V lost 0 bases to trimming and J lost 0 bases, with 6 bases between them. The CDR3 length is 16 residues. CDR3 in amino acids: CASSPPGVSGANVLTF. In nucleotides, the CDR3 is TGTGCCAGCTCACCACCGGGAGTCTCTGGGGCCAACGTCCTGACTTTC. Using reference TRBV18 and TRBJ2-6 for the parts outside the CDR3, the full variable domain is NAGVMQNPRHLVRRRGQEARLRCSPMKGHSHVYWYRQLPEEGLKFMVYLQKENIIDESGMPKERFSAEFPKEGPSILRIQQVVRGDSAAYFCASSPPGVSGANVLTFGAGSRLTVL.

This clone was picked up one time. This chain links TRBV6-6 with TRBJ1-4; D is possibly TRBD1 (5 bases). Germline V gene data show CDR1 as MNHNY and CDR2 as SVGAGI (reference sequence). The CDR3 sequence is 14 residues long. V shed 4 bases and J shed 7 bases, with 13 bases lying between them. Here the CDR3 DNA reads TGTGCCAGCAGTTCCCCTCGGGGGAGTGAAAAACTGTTTTTT. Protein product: CASSSPRGSEKLFF.